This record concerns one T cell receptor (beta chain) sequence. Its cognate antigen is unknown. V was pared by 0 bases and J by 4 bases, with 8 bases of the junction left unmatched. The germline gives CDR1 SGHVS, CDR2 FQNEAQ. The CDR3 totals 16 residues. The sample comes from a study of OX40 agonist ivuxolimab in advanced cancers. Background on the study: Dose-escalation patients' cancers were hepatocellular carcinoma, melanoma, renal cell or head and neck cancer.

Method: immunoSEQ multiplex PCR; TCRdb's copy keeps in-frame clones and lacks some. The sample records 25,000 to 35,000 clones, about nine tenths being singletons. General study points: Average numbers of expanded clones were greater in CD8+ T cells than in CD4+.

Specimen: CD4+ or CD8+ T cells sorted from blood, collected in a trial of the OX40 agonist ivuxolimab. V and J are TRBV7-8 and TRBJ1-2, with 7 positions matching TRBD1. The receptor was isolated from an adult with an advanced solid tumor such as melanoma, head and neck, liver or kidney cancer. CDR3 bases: TGTGCCAGCAGCTTAGCGGTAGAGGACAGGACCTATGGCTACACCTTC. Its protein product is CASSLAVEDRTYGYTF.